One sample yielded the 5 T cell receptor beta chains listed below, sequenced in a study of blood T cell repertoires in COVID-19. Sequencing was performed with immunoSEQ multiplex PCR; in TCRdb, only in-frame clones are kept and a portion is missing. This table holds 150,000 to 200,000 clones, around 83% found once. What was sequenced was peripheral blood. The receptors originated from a man in his late teens or twenties with acute or convalescent COVID-19.

The chain joins TRBV12-5 to TRBJ1-3, with D unclear. The length of the CDR3 is 14 residues. V was cut by 3 bases and J by 0 bases, with 6 bases left in between. The germline CDR1 and CDR2 sequences are LGHNT and FRNRAP. The CDR3 protein is CASGFAGSGNTIYF. The CDR3 DNA sequence: TGTGCTAGTGGTTTTGCGGGCTCTGGAAACACCATATATTTT.

This clone appeared a single time. This chain connects TRBV2 to TRBJ1-1; TRBD1 aligns across 8 bases. The germline CDR1 and CDR2 sequences are SNHLY and FYNNEI. The CDR3 is 16 residues long. V was pared by 4 bases and J by 4 bases, with 11 bases of the junction left unmatched. The CDR3 nucleotides read TGTGCCAGCAGTGTGACAGGGGTGCGGTACGGCACTGAAGCTTTCTTT. Protein sequence: CASSVTGVRYGTEAFF.

The chain couples TRBV7-2 to TRBJ1-5; D is perhaps TRBD1 (5 bases). Germline V CDR1 and CDR2: SGHTA, FQGNSA. CDR3 size: 13 residues. V shed 5 bases and J shed 4 bases, with 9 bases lying between them. The CDR3 here is CASSPQENQPQHF. The CDR3 bases are TGTGCCAGCAGCCCACAGGAGAATCAGCCCCAGCATTTT.

The rearrangement uses TRBV7-2 and TRBJ1-1; TRBD1 might be the D (5 bases). With 5 bases removed from V and 1 base from J, the gap between germline ends came to 14 bases. The CDR3 spans 15 residues. CDR1 and CDR2 (germline): SGHTA, FQGNSA. CDR3 sequence (DNA): TGTGCCAGCAGCCCCGGGGGGGGAGGGAACACTGAAGCTTTCTTT. Its translation: CASSPGGGGNTEAFF.

J is TRBJ1-2 and V is TRBV23-1, with D uncertain. TRBV23-1 qualifies as an ORF whose function is uncertain. V was pared by 4 bases and J by 2 bases, with 17 bases between. The CDR3 runs 16 residues. The CDR3: CASSRRFVGTNYGYTF. In DNA, the CDR3 is TGCGCCAGCAGTCGCCGTTTCGTCGGTACGAACTATGGCTACACCTTC.